This passage covers 31 T cell receptor delta chains from one sample sequenced in a study of γδ T cells in repeated Plasmodium falciparum infection. TCRdb re-identified clones in the multiplex PCR reads via CATT. Of 75,000 to 95,000 delta-chain clones listed, 0.75% to 1% are singletons. Flow sorting of PBMC yielded separate Vgamma9/Vdelta2+ and Vdelta2-negative gammadelta T cell populations for bulk repertoire analysis. Sequencing was carried out using gamma-delta T cells from blood. The receptor source for this set is a pool of human donors (malaria-infected and uninfected, not separated).

In the case of this clone: A single base is all that separates this from a far larger clone, so a read error is likely. Other DNA sequences from this sample encode an identical CDR3 as well. The V gene call is TRDV1, and the J gene call is absent; TRDD3, the D gene given by the table, was not confirmed from the DNA. The germline V gene encodes CDR1 TSWWSYY and CDR2 QGS. The CDR3 sequence is 18 residues long. The CDR3 protein is CALGEKIGGYKYTDKLIF. The CDR3 coding sequence is TGTGCTCTTGGGGAAAAAATTGGGGGATACAAGTACACCGATAAACTCATCTTC.

In this sample, this clone turned up a few times. TCRdb's entry gives the protein of a much larger clone, which mismatches this DNA's translation at residue 3, likely from a read error; the protein reported here is translated from the DNA. V usage is TRDV1 and J usage is TRDJ1; the match to TRDD3 covers 13 bases. TCRdb lists no J gene, so it was determined here by aligning the DNA to germline. Germline assignment: CDR1 TSWWSYY and CDR2 QGS. The CDR3 has 25 amino acids. The CDR3 reads CAPGESHLPTRTGGYDFPPSDKLIF. CDR3 coding DNA: TGTGCTCCTGGGGAATCTCACCTTCCTACCCGTACTGGGGGATACGACTTCCCCCCGTCCGATAAACTCATCTTT.

Notes on this clone: This DNA's translation and the protein TCRdb lists, from a much larger clone, do not match at residue 7, likely due to a read error; the protein shown is translated from the DNA. V gene TRDV2 combines with J gene TRDJ1; D not certain. V lost 2 bases and J 0 bases, leaving 15 bases between the germline ends. This CDR3 region has 16 residues. The germline CDR1 and CDR2 sequences are GEAIGNYY and EKD. The CDR3: CACDKVVVLYTDKLIF. The CDR3 DNA reads TGTGCCTGTGACAAGGTGGTGGTTCTCTACACCGATAAACTCATCTTT.

Regarding this clone: It differs at one base from a far larger clone, so likely a read error. The sample holds other DNA sequences that translate to the same CDR3. The chain links TRDV3 to TRDJ3; D possibly corresponds to TRDD3 (6 bases). Because TCRdb records no J gene, it was assigned here through a match of the DNA to germline. Looked up from germline, CDR1 is TVYSNPD and CDR2 is GDNSRS (reference sequence). The CDR3 contains 28 residues. The V and J ends lost 0 bases and 0 bases respectively, with 45 bases between them. CDR3 sequence reads: CAFRPNPPDGKAIWGWVGCSWDTRQMFF. DNA for the CDR3: TGTGCCTTTAGGCCCAACCCACCAGACGGAAAAGCAATCTGGGGATGGGTGGGCTGCTCCTGGGACACCCGACAGATGTTTTTC.

In regard to this clone: The mismatch at residue 10 between this DNA's translation and the TCRdb protein of a much larger clone likely reflects a read error; the protein shown is translated from the DNA. The gene calls are TRDV3 and TRDJ1; D possibly corresponds to TRDD3 (6 bases). CDR3 length equals 14 residues. Trimming removed 3 bases from V and 7 bases from J, with 21 bases in between. The germline V gene has CDR1 TVYSNPD and CDR2 GDNSRS (reference sequence). The CDR3 protein is CAFLYTGKGSKLIF. The CDR3 coding sequence is TGTGCCTTCCTATATACTGGGAAGGGTAGTAAACTCATCTTT. Full variable domain (outside the CDR3, taken from reference TRDV3 and TRDJ1): CDKVTQSSPDQTVASGSEVVLLCTYDTVYSNPDLFWYRIRPDYSFQFVFYGDNSRSEGADFTQGRFSVKHILTQKAFHLVISPVRTEDSATYYCAFLYTGKGSKLIFGKGTRVTVEP.

This clone appeared a few times. The mismatch at residue 7 between this DNA's translation and the TCRdb protein of a much larger clone likely reflects a read error; the protein shown is translated from the DNA. The chain has TRDV1 and TRDJ1; 10 bases line up with TRDD3. V gave up 4 bases and J gave up 1 base; unmatched junction bases: 18. CDR1 is TSWWSYY, CDR2 QGS, per germline. The CDR3 has 20 amino acids. CDR3 loop: CALGAFQRDWGIPSTDKLIF. DNA of the CDR3: TGTGCTCTTGGGGCTTTCCAGCGGGACTGGGGGATTCCAAGCACCGATAAACTCATCTTT.

This clone has more than one count but fewer than ten. Only one base separates this from a far larger clonotype, so it likely reflects a read error. This CDR3 is also generated by other DNA sequences in the sample. J is TRDJ1 and V is TRDV2, with 12 bases identical to TRDD3. The CDR3 is 18 residues long. Looked up from germline, CDR1 is GEAIGNYY and CDR2 is EKD. The CDR3 reads CACDTSPVWGIRSDKLIF. CDR3 DNA sequence: TGTGCCTGTGACACTTCTCCGGTCTGGGGGATACGCAGCGATAAACTTATCTTT.

On this clone: TCRdb has a much larger clone's protein, which differs at residue 17 from the translation of this DNA, likely because of a read error; what is shown is the protein translated from the DNA. No J gene call was made, and the V gene is TRDV1; the table names TRDD3, a call not compared with the DNA. The CDR3 totals 18 residues. Germline-derived CDR1 and CDR2 are TSWWSYY and QGS. The CDR3 coding sequence is TGTGCTCTTGGGGAATCAAGACTACGTCTACTCGACACCGATAAACTCACCTTT. Translating gives CALGESRLRLLDTDKLTF.

The table lists this clone with a few counts. The protein that TCRdb holds for this DNA derives from a much larger clone and differs from the translated DNA at residue 5, which likely indicates a read error; the protein shown here is translated from the DNA. The rearrangement uses TRDV1 and TRDJ1; TRDD3 matches 10 bases. This CDR3 has 23 amino acids. The V and J ends lost 4 bases and 0 bases, in that order; junction bases with no gene match: 26. The germline V gene encodes CDR1 TSWWSYY and CDR2 QGS. The CDR3 spells CALGGPLSVLGDPHLGYTDKLIF. CDR3 nucleotides: TGTGCTCTTGGGGGACCGCTCTCTGTACTGGGGGATCCCCACCTGGGATACACCGATAAACTCATCTTT.

A remark on this clone: A far larger clone is one nucleotide away, so this likely arose from a read error. The same CDR3 is also encoded by other DNA sequences in this sample. The V gene is listed as TRDV1; no J gene was called; the D call TRDD3 from the table was never checked on the DNA. CDR1 and CDR2 from the germline V gene are TSWWSYY and QGS. The CDR3 sequence is 19 residues long. CDR3 sequence reads: CALGVPTATEGIGRTKLIF. The CDR3 region has the DNA TGTGCTCTTGGGGTCCCCACCGCTACGGAAGGGATAGGGAGAACTAAGCTCATCTTT.

Ten or more counts support this clone. This specimen includes other DNA sequences encoding the same CDR3. The V call is TRDV1, the J call TRDJ1, with D possibly TRDD3 on 6 matching bases. The germline V gene has CDR1 TSWWSYY and CDR2 QGS. The V end was cut by 5 bases, the J end by 0 bases, with 37 bases between. The CDR3 is 23 amino acids. DNA of the CDR3: TGTGCTCTTGGGAACCTCCCCGGGCTAAACTTCCCGAAGGATACAGAGTACACCGATAAACTCATCTTT. Translated, it gives CALGNLPGLNFPKDTEYTDKLIF.

Turning to this clone: The translation of this DNA and the TCRdb protein of a much larger clone differ at residue 11, probably owing to a read error; the protein shown here is translated from the DNA. The V call is TRDV1, the J call TRDJ1, with 12 positions matching TRDD3. Since TCRdb gives no J gene, matching the DNA to germline was used here to assign it. CDR3 size: 18 residues. The germline CDR1 and CDR2 sequences are TSWWSYY and QGS. Trimming took 5 bases from V and 0 from J; bases not matched to a gene: 10. For the CDR3, the DNA is TGTGCTCTTGGGACCCCTGGGGGATACGCATCTCACACCGATAAACTCATCTTT. It yields the protein CALGTPGGYASHTDKLIF.

This clone has a count of ten or more. Other nucleotide sequences from this sample produce the same CDR3. The gene calls are TRDV2 and TRDJ1; 12 positions match TRDD3. Trimming cost V 3 bases and J 0 bases; bases outside gene matches: 7. The CDR3 contains 17 residues. The V gene's germline CDR1 is GEAIGNYY and CDR2 EKD. The CDR3 nucleotides read TGTGCCTGTGACGCTCTACTGGGGGATACCTACACCGATAAACTCATCTTT. Protein sequence: CACDALLGDTYTDKLIF.

This clone was seen many times. This probably arose from a read error, given a far larger clone one base away. The same CDR3 arises from other DNA sequences in this sample as well. The chain uses TRDV2 and TRDJ3, with D uncertain. Looked up from germline, CDR1 is GEAIGNYY and CDR2 is EKD. This CDR3 has 17 amino acids. V was trimmed by 0 bases and J by 5 bases, leaving 13 bases between them. CDR3 nucleotides: TGTGCCTGTGACACCGCCGAGGAGAACAGGGACACCCGACAGATGTTTTTC. Translating it yields CACDTAEENRDTRQMFF.

Points on this clone: With only one base between it and a far larger clone, this is likely a read error. This sample includes further DNA sequences coding for the same CDR3. The chain couples TRDV1 to TRDJ4; the match to TRDD3 covers 11 bases. Germline CDR1 and CDR2: TSWWSYY and QGS. J lost 2 bases, V lost 3 bases, and 44 bases had no gene match. The CDR3 runs 28 residues. The CDR3 is CALGDTLRGLPVPGWGIRRDSPERPLIF. The CDR3 bases are TGTGCTCTTGGGGACACGTTGAGGGGCCTTCCTGTACCTGGATGGGGGATACGCCGAGATTCCCCCGAGAGACCCCTGATCTTT.

This clone was counted at least ten times. A far larger clone is just one base off, so this is likely a read error. Different DNA sequences within this sample yield the same CDR3. No call exists for the J gene, whereas the V gene is TRDV2; the table's D call, TRDD3, was not checked against the DNA. This CDR3 is 19 amino acids long. Looked up from germline, CDR1 is GEAIGNYY and CDR2 is EKD. The CDR3 DNA reads as TGTGCCTGTGACTTTAACGGACCCGGACCTGGGGAATACACCGATAAACTCATTTTT. Translated: CACDFNGPGPGEYTDKLIF.

In this sample, this clone turned up a few times. One base separates it from a far larger clone, so it is likely a read error. This specimen includes other DNA sequences encoding the same CDR3. This chain joins TRDV2 and TRDJ3; a weak D match, TRDD3 (5 bases). As TCRdb names no J gene, one was assigned here on the basis of a DNA match to germline. Germline CDR1 is GEAIGNYY and CDR2 is EKD. V was pared by 1 base and J by 0 bases, with 15 bases between. The CDR3 is made up of 19 amino acids. CDR3 sequence reads: CACDTGGALSSWDTRQMFF. The DNA for the CDR3 is TGTGCCTGTGACACAGGTGGGGCCCTTAGCTCCTGGGACACCCGACAGATGTTTTTC.

On this clone itself: The translation of this DNA and the TCRdb protein of a much larger clone differ at residue 3, probably owing to a read error; the protein shown here is translated from the DNA. The chain employs TRDV2 and TRDJ1; 7 nucleotides match TRDD3. Assignment of the J gene here rests on matching the DNA to germline, because TCRdb gives none. CDR1 is GEAIGNYY, CDR2 EKD, per germline. This CDR3 contains 15 residues. The CDR3 bases are TGTGCCTATGACGCCGTGGGGGAAAACACCGATAAACTCATCTTT. It yields the protein CAYDAVGENTDKLIF.

Concerning this clone: The TCRdb protein comes from a much larger clone and disagrees with this DNA's translation at residue 13, likely due to a read error; the protein given here is derived from the DNA. This rearrangement joins TRDV1 to TRDJ1; 9 positions match TRDD3. TCRdb is silent on the J gene; assignment here came from matching the DNA to germline. The CDR3 contains 18 residues. V was pared by 4 bases and J by 3 bases, with 15 bases of the junction left unmatched. CDR1 is TSWWSYY, CDR2 QGS, per germline. The CDR3 region is CALGGTDGGYLYADKLIF. CDR3 nucleotide sequence: TGTGCTCTTGGGGGAACGGACGGGGGATACCTCTACGCCGATAAACTCATCTTT.

This clone was detected a few times. The mismatch at residue 11 between this DNA's translation and the TCRdb protein of a much larger clone likely reflects a read error; the protein shown is translated from the DNA. V and J are TRDV2 and TRDJ1; 10 positions agree with TRDD3. The J gene comes from matching the DNA to germline here; TCRdb lacks it. The CDR3 covers 15 residues. Germline lookup yields CDR1 GEAIGNYY and CDR2 EKD. J was trimmed by 6 bases and V by 0 bases; bases with no gene match: 6. The CDR3 coding sequence is TGTGCCTGTGACACCGGGATGGGGGATACCAATAAACTCATCTTT. Amino acid sequence: CACDTGMGDTNKLIF.

This clone was seen only a few times. This may come from a read error, since a much larger clone is one base off. The identical CDR3 is also encoded by other nucleotide sequences in the sample. This sequence joins TRDV1 and TRDJ1; D uncertain. The CDR3 contains 16 residues. Trimming stripped 6 bases from V and 2 bases from J, with 19 bases between. Per germline, CDR1 TSWWSYY and CDR2 QGS. The CDR3 is CALGTLEGIPTDKLIF. CDR3 in DNA: TGTGCTCTTGGAACCCTTGAAGGCATTCCGACCGATAAACTCATCTTT.

Many counts were recorded for this clone. A read error is the likely source, as a far larger clone sits one nucleotide away. The same CDR3 is also encoded by other DNA sequences in this sample. The chain employs TRDV2 and TRDJ1; 9 positions match TRDD3. The CDR3 length is 23 residues. V lost 3 bases and J lost 3; bases outside the gene matches: 31. Germline V gene data show CDR1 as GEAIGNYY and CDR2 as EKD. Here the CDR3 reads CACDLRHLENLLGDTPRSDKLIF. CDR3 DNA: TGTGCCTGTGACCTTCGCCATCTAGAGAATTTACTGGGGGACACGCCCCGCTCCGATAAACTCATCTTT.

Comment on this clone: The protein held in TCRdb is that of a much larger clone and does not match this DNA's translation at residue 6, likely because of a read error; the protein shown is translated from the DNA. The V gene is TRDV1, the J gene TRDJ1; 8 bases map to TRDD3. Here the J gene came from matching the DNA to germline, since TCRdb omits it. CDR1 and CDR2 (germline): TSWWSYY, QGS. J lost 9 bases, V lost 1 base, and 7 bases had no gene match. The CDR3 is made up of 14 amino acids. This chain's CDR3 is CALGEPHWGPELIF. The CDR3 region has the DNA TGTGCTCTTGGGGAACCACACTGGGGGCCGGAACTCATCTTT.

This clone was observed a handful of times. A far larger clone is only one base removed, so a read error is likely. Distinct nucleotide sequences in the sample also encode this CDR3. This sequence joins TRAV38-2/DV8 and TRDJ1; a weak D match, TRDD3 (7 bases). TCRdb supplies no J gene; here it was assigned by aligning the nucleotide sequence to germline. Germline CDR1 reads TSESDYY; CDR2 reads QEAYKQQN. V was cut by 2 bases and J by 3 bases, with 35 bases left in between. There are 22 residues in the CDR3. CDR3 sequence: CAYRRFFAFPPSTGGYADKLIF. CDR3 nucleotide sequence: TGTGCTTATAGGAGATTCTTTGCCTTCCCCCCGAGTACTGGAGGATACGCCGATAAACTCATCTTT.

This clone was seen ten or more times. This likely stems from a read error, as it lies one base from a far larger clone. Other DNA variants within this sample encode the same CDR3. This sequence joins TRDV2 and TRDJ1, with 9 bases matching TRDD3. The V gene's germline CDR1 is GEAIGNYY and CDR2 EKD. Trimming cost V 3 bases and J 7 bases; bases outside gene matches: 8. This CDR3 contains 14 residues. In DNA form, the CDR3 reads TGTGCCTGTGACGAACTGGGGGACTCGAGTAAACTCATCTTT. Translating it yields CACDELGDSSKLIF.

Comment on this clone: A far larger clone is a single base away, which makes a read error likely. The sample carries other DNA sequences with the same CDR3. The V gene call reads TRDV1; no J gene was called; the DNA was not compared with TRDD3, the D call given in the table. CDR1 and CDR2 from the germline V gene are TSWWSYY and QGS. This CDR3 comprises 19 residues. CDR3 coding DNA: TGTGCTCTTGGGGATATCCGATTAAGGGGGATACGGAGAACCGATAAACTCATCTTC. This codes for CALGDIRLRGIRRTDKLIF.

In regard to this clone: With only one base between it and a far larger clone, this is likely a read error. This specimen includes other DNA sequences encoding the same CDR3. Here the CDR3 reads CALGELILRLGGTDKLIF. The CDR3 DNA is TGTGCTCTTGGAGAACTAATCCTACGTCTGGGGGGGACCGATAAACTCATCTTT. The chain carries TRDV1 and TRDJ1; possible D gene TRDD3, 7 bases. The J gene, absent from TCRdb, was called here by matching the DNA to germline. The CDR3 extends over 18 amino acids. Germline lookup yields CDR1 TSWWSYY and CDR2 QGS.

This clone was counted between two and nine times. A far larger clone differs by one base, so this is likely a read error. Other DNA sequences in this sample translate to the same CDR3. The chain employs TRDV1 and TRDJ1; tentatively, D is TRDD3 (6 bases). Looked up from germline, CDR1 is TSWWSYY and CDR2 is QGS. This CDR3 contains 21 residues. CDR3 sequence: CALGDPPAGASPCQYTDKLIF. CDR3 bases: TGTGCTCTTGGGGACCCACCAGCTGGGGCCTCCCCTTGCCAGTACACCGATAAGCTCATCTTT.

This clone was recorded a few times. A far larger clone is one nucleotide away, so this likely arose from a read error. Other DNA sequences in the same sample also yield this CDR3. J gene calling gave no result, while the V gene is TRDV1; the table assigns TRDD3, which was not confirmed against the DNA. The germline gives CDR1 TSWWSYY, CDR2 QGS. The CDR3 loop spans 18 amino acids. The CDR3 is CALGGGYIGGSYTDKLIF. The CDR3, as DNA: TGTGCTCTTGGGGGAGGATATATTGGTGGGTCCTACACCGATAAACTAATCTTT.

Only a few counts were recorded for this clone. The TCRdb record carries a much larger clone's protein, which differs from this DNA's translation at residue 15; a read error is the likely cause, and the protein listed here is the DNA translation. With the J gene uncalled, the V gene is TRDV1; whether TRDD3, the table's D call, matches the DNA was not checked. Germline lookup yields CDR1 TSWWSYY and CDR2 QGS. CDR3 size: 17 residues. The CDR3 reads CALGERLGDMSTDKPIF. CDR3 coding DNA: TGTGCTCTTGGGGAACGGCTGGGGGATATGAGCACCGATAAACCCATCTTT.

Details on this clone: This likely stems from a read error, as it lies one base from a far larger clone. At the DNA level, this CDR3 is encoded by other sequences in the same sample as well. The CDR3 loop reads CACDPGGYTDKLIF. The DNA of the CDR3 is TGTGCCTGTGACCCTGGGGGATACACCGATAAACTAATCTTT. The rearrangement joins TRDV2 to TRDJ1; 11 bases line up with TRDD3. The V gene's germline CDR1 is GEAIGNYY and CDR2 EKD. The CDR3 is 14 residues long.